The 30 T cell receptor beta chains below were found in one sample sequenced in a study of blood T cell repertoires in COVID-19. The assay was immunoSEQ multiplex PCR, and TCRdb's table has in-frame clones only and misses some. The sample gives 180,000 or so clones, approximately 90% of which show up once; roughly 0.77% is in the top ten. The specimen was PBMCs or T cells enriched from blood (not recorded which). Every receptor here comes from a woman aged 18-35 years who had recovered from COVID-19.

This clone was seen just once. The rearrangement links TRBV9 to TRBJ2-7; 9 bases fit TRBD1. V lost 3 bases to trimming and J lost 3 bases; unmatched junction nucleotides: 4. This CDR3 contains 14 residues. From germline, CDR1 is SGDLS and CDR2 YYNGEE. The CDR3, as DNA: TGTGCCAGCAGCGCCGGGACAGGGATCTACGAGCAGTACTTC. This sequence encodes CASSAGTGIYEQYF.

This clone came up once. J is TRBJ2-7 and V is TRBV4-2; 7 positions match TRBD1. The CDR3 sequence is 16 residues long. The germline CDR1 and CDR2 sequences are LGHNA and YNFKEQ. The trim removed 1 base at V and 3 bases at J, leaving 9 bases unmatched. The CDR3, as DNA: TGTGCCAGCAGCCAAGCCAGACACAGGGGCCTCTACGAGCAGTACTTC. Translating gives CASSQARHRGLYEQYF.

The CDR3 DNA sequence: TGTGCCAGCAGCAAAAACAGGGGGGGCGAGCAGTACTTC. Its protein is CASSKNRGGEQYF. The chain links TRBV14 to TRBJ2-7; the D gene is possibly TRBD1 (8 bases). CDR1 is SGHDN and CDR2 is FVKESK in the germline V gene. V was pared by 5 bases and J by 6 bases, with 14 bases between. There are 13 residues in the CDR3. Looking up the rest from reference TRBV14 and TRBJ2-7 gives the full variable domain: EAGVTQFPSHSVIEKGQTVTLRCDPISGHDNLYWYRRVMGKEIKFLLHFVKESKQDESGMPNNRFLAERTGGTYSTLKVQPAELEDSGVYFCASSKNRGGEQYFGPGTRLTVT.

The chain couples TRBV9 to TRBJ2-2; 15 bases align to TRBD2. With V trimmed by 5 bases and J by 5 bases, 10 bases remained unmatched. There are 18 residues in the CDR3. The V gene's germline CDR1 is SGDLS and CDR2 YYNGEE. The CDR3 region is CASRSTTGTSGRTGELFF. CDR3 coding DNA: TGTGCCAGCAGGTCGACTACCGGGACTAGCGGGAGGACCGGGGAGCTGTTTTTT.

The rearrangement joins TRBV7-8 to TRBJ2-1; maybe TRBD2 (5 bases). With 5 bases removed from V and 4 bases from J, the gap between germline ends came to 18 bases. Per the germline V gene, CDR1 is SGHVS and CDR2 is FQNEAQ. The CDR3 consists of 16 residues. DNA of the CDR3: TGTGCCAGCAGCCGCGTTTTGGGAGTGGGATACAATGAGCAGTTCTTC. Its protein product is CASSRVLGVGYNEQFF.

The chain carries TRBV9 and TRBJ2-1; 7 bases match TRBD1. CDR1 SGDLS and CDR2 YYNGEE come from the germline V gene. Losses at the gene ends were 2 bases for V and 9 bases for J; bases not matched to a gene: 8. This CDR3 is built from 14 residues. The CDR3 protein is CASSVGTEKPEQFF. Written as DNA, the CDR3 is TGTGCCAGCAGCGTCGGGACAGAGAAACCTGAGCAGTTCTTC.

This clone has a single count. This rearrangement joins TRBV27 to TRBJ2-1; 7 bases match TRBD2. The CDR3 consists of 17 residues. Losses at the gene ends were 2 bases for V and 8 bases for J; bases not matched to a gene: 15. Looked up from germline, CDR1 is MNHEY and CDR2 is SMNVEV (reference sequence). The CDR3 region is CASSLEHLAGVIYEQFF. The CDR3, as DNA: TGTGCCAGCAGTTTAGAGCACCTTGCGGGAGTGATATATGAGCAGTTCTTC.

The chain recombines TRBV4-1 with TRBJ1-3, with a weak D call TRBD1 (6 bases). The V end lost 4 bases, the J end lost 2 bases, and 15 bases lay between the germline ends. Germline V CDR1 and CDR2: MGHRA, YSYEKL. This CDR3 has 16 amino acids. In nucleotides, the CDR3 is TGCGCCAGCAGCCGAGAAACAGGGAAAACTGGAAACACCATATATTTT. It codes for CASSRETGKTGNTIYF.

This clone has only a few counts. This sequence joins TRBV5-1 and TRBJ2-7; TRBD2 matches 13 bases. From germline, CDR1 is SGHRS and CDR2 YFSETQ. The CDR3 runs to 15 residues. Germline trimming cut 0 bases from V and 6 bases from J; bases unmatched to any gene: 3. The DNA for the CDR3 is TGCGCCAGCAGCTTGGGCTGGACTAGCGGGAGCGAGCAGTACTTC. Translating it yields CASSLGWTSGSEQYF.

V usage is TRBV21-1 and J usage is TRBJ1-2; the table's D call TRBD1 went unverified against the DNA. TRBV21-1 is designated a pseudogene. There are 14 residues in the CDR3. The CDR3 spells CASSKGSHSYGYTF. The CDR3 DNA is TGTGCCAGCAGCAAAGGGTCACACAGCTATGGCTACACCTTC.

This rearrangement joins TRBV6-2 or TRBV6-3 to TRBJ1-1, with D maybe TRBD1 (5 bases). Trimming left V 1 base short and J 7 bases short, with 13 bases between. The CDR3 spans 14 residues. The germline V gene encodes CDR1 MNHEY and CDR2 SVGEGT. As DNA, the CDR3 is TGTGCCAGCAGTTACTTTGGCAGGGAGGGTGAAGCTTTCTTT. Protein product: CASSYFGREGEAFF.

The V and J genes are TRBV7-5 and TRBJ1-5; TRBD1 is the table's D call, not checked against the DNA. TRBV7-5 is a documented pseudogene. The length of the CDR3 is 16 residues. The CDR3 nucleotides read TGTGCCAGAAGCCCTGGACAGGGACTTAGCAATCAGCCCCAGCATTTT. Encoded protein: CARSPGQGLSNQPQHF.

This chain joins TRBV3-1 (or the pseudogene TRBV3-2) and TRBJ2-7; TRBD2 aligns across 7 bases. CDR1 and CDR2 from the germline V gene are LGHDT and YNNKEL (reference sequence). V dropped 4 bases and J dropped 4; count of bases not matched to a gene: 10. The length of the CDR3 is 15 residues. CDR3 sequence (DNA): TGTGCCAGCAGCCGCTCCCGGACTAGACTGTACGAGCAGTACTTC. Protein sequence: CASSRSRTRLYEQYF.

Ten or more counts support this clone. The gene calls are TRBV28 and TRBJ2-7, with TRBD2 as a possible D gene (6 bases). Germline V gene sequence: CDR1 MDHEN, CDR2 SYDVKM. V lost 0 bases and J 6 bases, leaving 18 bases between the germline ends. The CDR3 is 16 amino acids. CDR3 residues: CASSLWRGARFGEQYF. The CDR3 DNA reads as TGTGCCAGCAGTTTATGGCGGGGCGCCCGGTTTGGCGAGCAGTACTTC.

This chain connects TRBV7-3 to TRBJ1-3, with unresolved D. CDR1 is SGHTA and CDR2 is FQGTGA in the germline V gene. V was pared by 2 bases and J by 0 bases, with 8 bases between. The CDR3 spans 15 residues. The CDR3 DNA reads as TGTGCCAGCAGCTTATTCGGGAGCTCTGGAAACACCATATATTTT. As protein: CASSLFGSSGNTIYF.

The chain carries TRBV5-1 and TRBJ1-2; D is uncertain. This CDR3 region has 13 residues. The germline CDR1 and CDR2 sequences are SGHRS and YFSETQ. Trimming pared 1 base from V and 3 bases from J, leaving 7 bases between. Here the CDR3 DNA reads TGCGCCAGCAGCTTGAACAGAGACTATGGCTACACCTTC. This sequence encodes CASSLNRDYGYTF. Using reference TRBV5-1 and TRBJ1-2 for the parts outside the CDR3, the full variable domain is KAGVTQTPRYLIKTRGQQVTLSCSPISGHRSVSWYQQTPGQGLQFLFEYFSETQRNKGNFPGRFSGRQFSNSRSEMNVSTLELGDSALYLCASSLNRDYGYTFGSGTRLTVV.

The chain combines TRBV2 with TRBJ1-4; 8 bases match TRBD1. The CDR3 is made up of 15 amino acids. V shed 6 bases and J 3 bases; nucleotides not matched to a gene: 6. Germline CDR1 reads SNHLY; CDR2 reads FYNNEI. In DNA form, the CDR3 reads TGTGCCAGCAGGCCCGGACAGGGTGCTAATGAAAAACTGTTTTTT. It encodes CASRPGQGANEKLFF.

The chain employs TRBV10-3 and TRBJ2-7; perhaps TRBD2 as D (5 bases). In germline, CDR1 is ENHRY, CDR2 SYGVKD. The CDR3 has 14 residues. V was trimmed by 3 bases and J by 5 bases, leaving 14 bases between them. CDR3 nucleotide sequence: TGTGCCATCAGTGAATTATCGGGAAGGGACGAGCAGTACTTC. The encoded protein is CAISELSGRDEQYF.

The chain has TRBV11-2 and TRBJ2-1; 8 bases agree with TRBD2. CDR3 length: 16 residues. V dropped 4 bases and J dropped 9; count of bases not matched to a gene: 14. CDR1 and CDR2 (germline): SGHAT, FQNNGV. CDR3 region: CASSSSVPGGPIEQFF. The CDR3, as DNA: TGTGCCAGCAGCTCGTCCGTGCCGGGAGGGCCCATTGAGCAGTTCTTC.

This clone has just one count. The chain combines TRBV18 with TRBJ2-1; TRBD2 matches at 14 bases. Germline-derived CDR1 and CDR2 are KGHSH and LQKENI. V lost 5 bases to trimming and J lost 7 bases; unmatched junction nucleotides: 10. The CDR3 has 17 amino acids. The CDR3 spells CASSTSGLAGVVNEQFF. In DNA, the CDR3 is TGTGCCAGCTCAACCTCGGGACTAGCGGGAGTGGTAAATGAGCAGTTCTTC.

The chain carries TRBV18 and TRBJ1-4; D gene uncertain. The CDR3 covers 14 residues. The V end was cut by 4 bases, the J end by 8 bases, with 14 bases between. From germline, CDR1 is KGHSH and CDR2 LQKENI. The CDR3 loop reads CASSLTSGEEKLFF. CDR3 bases: TGTGCCAGCTCACTTACGAGTGGGGAGGAAAAACTGTTTTTT.

The chain joins TRBV28 to TRBJ2-7; D call uncertain. Per the germline V gene, CDR1 is MDHEN and CDR2 is SYDVKM. The CDR3 runs to 14 residues. V was cut by 7 bases and J by 0 bases, with 13 bases left in between. CDR3 DNA sequence: TGTGCCAGCACCCCCCCGGGTCCCTCCTACGAGCAGTACTTC. It encodes CASTPPGPSYEQYF.

The rearrangement joins TRBV6-5 to TRBJ2-7; tentatively, D is TRBD1 (6 bases). Germline V lookup: CDR1 MNHEY, CDR2 SVGAGI. V lost 5 bases to trimming and J lost 1 base, with 12 bases between them. The CDR3 contains 14 residues. The CDR3 spells CASSIDRTSYEQYF. CDR3 DNA sequence: TGTGCCAGCAGTATAGACAGGACTTCCTACGAGCAGTACTTC.

V usage is TRBV15 and J usage is TRBJ2-3; D ambiguous. The germline V gene has CDR1 LNHNV and CDR2 YYDKDF (reference sequence). With 0 bases removed from V and 4 bases from J, the gap between germline ends came to 5 bases. The CDR3 consists of 13 residues. CDR3 sequence (DNA): TGTGCCACCAGCAGAGATCGGTCAGATACGCAGTATTTT. Its translation is CATSRDRSDTQYF.

V and J are TRBV5-1 and TRBJ2-1, with 9 bases that match TRBD2. This CDR3 spans 18 amino acids. CDR1 is SGHRS and CDR2 is YFSETQ in the germline V gene. V shed 1 base and J 9 bases; nucleotides not matched to a gene: 17. The CDR3 protein is CASSLSSSGNRGSGEQFF. The DNA for the CDR3 is TGCGCCAGCAGCTTGTCGTCTAGCGGGAATCGAGGCAGTGGTGAGCAGTTCTTC.

The rearrangement links TRBV5-1 to TRBJ2-4; tentatively, D is TRBD1 (7 bases). The CDR3 is 19 amino acids. Trimming took off 4 bases at V and 6 bases at J, with 29 bases between the two ends. Germline CDR1 is SGHRS and CDR2 is YFSETQ. Written as DNA, the CDR3 is TGCGCCAGCAGCCCAACAGGGGCTGGGGGAGATAGGAGGGGAAACATTCAGTACTTC. Its protein product is CASSPTGAGGDRRGNIQYF.

V usage is TRBV5-1 and J usage is TRBJ1-2; D perhaps matches TRBD1 (6 bases). CDR3 length equals 12 residues. Germline V lookup: CDR1 SGHRS, CDR2 YFSETQ. The V end lost 4 bases, the J end lost 4 bases, and 8 bases lay between the germline ends. CDR3 coding DNA: TGCGCCAGCAGCGGGGGGGCCTATGGCTACACCTTC. It specifies CASSGGAYGYTF.

This clone came up once. The rearrangement joins TRBV6-5 to TRBJ2-7, with 7 bases identical to TRBD1. With 6 bases clipped from V and 3 bases from J, the junction kept 11 bases outside the gene matches. This CDR3 contains 15 residues. Germline V gene sequence: CDR1 MNHEY, CDR2 SVGAGI. The CDR3 nucleotides read TGTGCCAGCAGCCAACTCCGGGACAGACACTACGAGCAGTACTTC. It yields the protein CASSQLRDRHYEQYF.

The J gene is TRBJ2-7, the V gene TRBV6-4; 11 bases map to TRBD2. After removal of 3 bases from V and 2 bases from J, the junction contained 3 bases not matched to a gene. This CDR3 is 15 amino acids long. Germline lookup yields CDR1 MRHNA and CDR2 SNTAGT. For the CDR3, the DNA is TGTGCCAGCAGTGAGGGACTAGCGGTAACCTACGAGCAGTACTTC. The encoded protein is CASSEGLAVTYEQYF.

In its sample, this clone was seen a few times. The V call is TRBV4-2, the J call TRBJ1-1; no firm D call. V lost 5 bases and J 4 bases, leaving 23 bases between the germline ends. Germline V gives CDR1 LGHNA, CDR2 YNFKEQ. This CDR3 has 17 amino acids. CDR3 nucleotides: TGTGCCAGCAGCTCCCCGCGGGTGCGAGGTCTGGGCACTGAAGCTTTCTTT. This codes for CASSSPRVRGLGTEAFF.